The 24 T cell receptor beta chains in this list originate from one sample, sequenced in a study of blood T cell repertoires in COVID-19. The assay was immunoSEQ multiplex PCR, and TCRdb's table has in-frame clones only and misses some. This table holds 200,000 to 300,000 clones, about 82% found once. The sequencing sample was made of PBMCs or T cells enriched from blood (not recorded which). The receptor set was obtained from a woman in her forties or fifties with acute COVID-19.

The gene calls are TRBV13 and TRBJ1-2; weak D call: TRBD1 (6 bases). From germline, CDR1 is PRHDT and CDR2 FYEKMQ (reference sequence). V lost 5 bases, J lost 7 bases, and 11 bases lay in between. The CDR3 consists of 12 residues. The CDR3 sequence: CASSRTDSGYTF. CDR3 nucleotide sequence: TGTGCCAGCAGCCGGACAGACAGTGGCTACACCTTC.

The chain has TRBV6-6 and TRBJ1-5, with D tentatively TRBD1 (5 bases). Germline V lookup: CDR1 MNHNY, CDR2 SVGAGI (reference sequence). The length of the CDR3 is 14 residues. V was trimmed by 2 bases and J by 5 bases, leaving 10 bases between them. CDR3 bases: TGTGCCAGCAGTTACCTCCAGGGTGATCAGCCCCAGCATTTT. Translating gives CASSYLQGDQPQHF.

The chain is built from TRBV10-3 and TRBJ1-1, with 8 bases aligning to TRBD1. The J segment lost 1 base and the V segment lost 6 bases, leaving 1 base of the junction unmatched. Per the germline V gene, CDR1 is ENHRY and CDR2 is SYGVKD. The CDR3 is made up of 13 amino acids. CDR3 nucleotides: TGTGCCATCAGGGGGACAGGGAACACTGAAGCTTTCTTT. The encoded protein is CAIRGTGNTEAFF.

The gene calls are TRBV12-3 or TRBV12-4 and TRBJ2-7, with D maybe TRBD1 (6 bases). Trimming pared 5 bases from V and 3 bases from J, leaving 11 bases between. The length of the CDR3 is 13 residues. CDR3 region: CASSKTGNYEQYF. DNA for the CDR3: TGTGCCAGCAGTAAGACAGGAAACTACGAGCAGTACTTC.

This clone was picked up a small number of times. This rearrangement joins TRBV9 to TRBJ2-5; 8 nucleotides line up with TRBD2. Trimming at V came to 4 bases and at J to 1 base, leaving 9 bases not matched to a gene. The CDR3 runs 16 residues. The germline V gene encodes CDR1 SGDLS and CDR2 YYNGEE. In DNA form, the CDR3 reads TGTGCCAGCAGCCCGGGGGGGAAACAGCTCCAAGAGACCCAGTACTTC. Residues: CASSPGGKQLQETQYF.

V usage is TRBV6-5 and J usage is TRBJ1-2; 9 bases fit TRBD1. This CDR3 region has 16 residues. After removal of 4 bases from V and 5 bases from J, the junction contained 11 bases not matched to a gene. Looked up from germline, CDR1 is MNHEY and CDR2 is SVGAGI. The CDR3 region has the DNA TGTGCCAGCAGTTTCGGACAGGGGCTCTCCGCGTATGGCTACACCTTC. Encoded protein: CASSFGQGLSAYGYTF.

This clone was counted between two and nine times. The chain has TRBV9 and TRBJ1-3; D remains unclear. This CDR3 has 15 amino acids. The germline gives CDR1 SGDLS, CDR2 YYNGEE. V gave up 3 bases and J gave up 0 bases, with 10 bases separating them. The CDR3 DNA follows: TGTGCCAGCAGCGCCGTCGGGTCCTCTGGAAACACCATATATTTT. As protein: CASSAVGSSGNTIYF.

The gene calls are TRBV6-5 and TRBJ1-2; D perhaps matches TRBD1 (6 bases). The CDR3 loop spans 16 amino acids. Trimming left V 2 bases short and J 4 bases short, with 17 bases between. Per germline, CDR1 MNHEY and CDR2 SVGAGI. Here the CDR3 DNA reads TGTGCCAGCAGTTACAGGTCCGTCGGACAGAGCTATGGCTACACCTTC. Its protein is CASSYRSVGQSYGYTF.

The chain uses TRBV27 and TRBJ2-1; 8 bases agree with TRBD1. The CDR3 contains 15 residues. Germline V gives CDR1 MNHEY, CDR2 SMNVEV (reference sequence). The trim removed 3 bases at V and 5 bases at J, leaving 6 bases unmatched. The CDR3 DNA sequence: TGTGCCAGCAGTTTCCCGGGACAGGTTAACAATGAGCAGTTCTTC. This sequence encodes CASSFPGQVNNEQFF.

V gene TRBV6-2 or TRBV6-3 combines with J gene TRBJ2-2; TRBD2 aligns across 8 bases. The CDR3 totals 15 residues. The germline V gene has CDR1 MNHEY and CDR2 SVGEGT. V lost 4 bases to trimming and J lost 6 bases; unmatched junction nucleotides: 7. The CDR3 bases are TGTGCCAGCAGTTGGATTTTGCGGGGGGCCGGGGAGCTGTTTTTT. It codes for CASSWILRGAGELFF.

The chain is built from TRBV12-3 or TRBV12-4 and TRBJ1-2, with 7 bases fitting TRBD1. The CDR3 totals 12 residues. The junction had 7 bases not matched to a gene; V was cut back by 6 bases and J by 9 bases. Written as DNA, the CDR3 is TGTGCCAGCAGCCCAACAGGGGAGAGCTACACCTTC. This encodes CASSPTGESYTF.

V gene TRBV6-2 or TRBV6-3 combines with J gene TRBJ2-3, with 10 bases matching TRBD1. CDR3 length equals 19 residues. J lost 4 bases, V lost 2 bases, and 15 bases had no gene match. Germline loops: CDR1 MNHEY, CDR2 SVGEGT. The CDR3: CASSYVTGGFLRLADTQYF. Written as DNA, the CDR3 is TGTGCCAGCAGTTACGTGACAGGGGGCTTTCTCCGCCTGGCAGATACGCAGTATTTT.

This chain links TRBV19 with TRBJ1-1; no clear D. There are 14 residues in the CDR3. Germline V gene sequence: CDR1 LNHDA, CDR2 SQIVND (reference sequence). Trimming stripped 4 bases from V and 0 bases from J, with 9 bases between. The DNA for the CDR3 is TGTGCCAGTAGTAACCCCCCGGTGAACACTGAAGCTTTCTTT. Its translation is CASSNPPVNTEAFF. The entire variable domain, with the rest obtained from reference TRBV19 and TRBJ1-1, is as follows: DGGITQSPKYLFRKEGQNVTLSCEQNLNHDAMYWYRQDPGQGLRLIYYSQIVNDFQKGDIAEGYSVSREKKESFPLTVTSAQKNPTAFYLCASSNPPVNTEAFFGQGTRLTVV.

J is TRBJ1-2 and V is TRBV7-2, with D possibly being TRBD1 (6 bases). V gave up 5 bases and J gave up 4 bases, with 14 bases separating them. Germline lookup yields CDR1 SGHTA and CDR2 FQGNSA. CDR3 length equals 14 residues. The CDR3, as DNA: TGTGCCAGCAGCATCAATGGGGGCGCCTATGGCTACACCTTC. This translates into CASSINGGAYGYTF. The whole variable domain, remainder taken from reference TRBV7-2 and TRBJ1-2, is GAGVSQSPSNKVTEKGKDVELRCDPISGHTALYWYRQSLGQGLEFLIYFQGNSAPDKSGLPSDRFSAERTGGSVSTLTIQRTQQEDSAVYLCASSINGGAYGYTFGSGTRLTVV.

This chain links TRBV7-9 with TRBJ1-2, with a weak D call TRBD1 (6 bases). Trimming shortened V by 2 bases and J by 1 base, and 14 bases separated the two germline ends. The CDR3 consists of 16 residues. Germline CDR1 SEHNR, CDR2 FQNEAQ (reference sequence). This CDR3 is CASSLSRTADNYGYTF. Written as DNA, the CDR3 is TGTGCCAGCAGCTTATCTAGGACAGCTGATAACTATGGCTACACCTTC.

The chain uses TRBV2 and TRBJ1-2; 8 bases line up with TRBD1. This CDR3 region has 15 residues. V shed 10 bases and J 8 bases; nucleotides not matched to a gene: 18. Per germline, CDR1 SNHLY and CDR2 FYNNEI. In DNA form, the CDR3 reads TGTGCCACCCCAGCGTGGACAGGGAACAAGGTGGGCTACACCTTC. Protein sequence: CATPAWTGNKVGYTF.

This clone was counted only a few times. The V gene is TRBV7-9, the J gene TRBJ1-4; a weak D match, TRBD1 (5 bases). V was shortened by 5 bases and J by 6 bases, with 13 bases between the two germline ends. CDR3 size: 14 residues. Germline CDR1 is SEHNR and CDR2 is FQNEAQ (reference sequence). CDR3 coding DNA: TGTGCCAGCAGCCCGGGCCGGGGGGATGAAAAACTGTTTTTT. Protein sequence: CASSPGRGDEKLFF.

V is TRBV27 and J is TRBJ1-1; 10 bases map to TRBD1. Germline V gene data show CDR1 as MNHEY and CDR2 as SMNVEV (reference sequence). The trim removed 6 bases at V and 4 bases at J, leaving 5 bases unmatched. The CDR3 runs 14 residues. CDR3 bases: TGTGCCAGCAGCTTGGACAGGGGGGGCACTGAAGCTTTCTTT. The encoded protein is CASSLDRGGTEAFF.

V gene TRBV4-1 combines with J gene TRBJ2-1; 13 bases match TRBD2. CDR1 and CDR2 from the germline V gene are MGHRA and YSYEKL. Trimming cost V 4 bases and J 0 bases; bases outside gene matches: 12. The CDR3 consists of 20 residues. This CDR3 reads CASSPPRLAGGSSSYNEQFF. The CDR3 region has the DNA TGCGCCAGCAGCCCCCCTCGACTAGCGGGGGGCTCCAGCTCCTACAATGAGCAGTTCTTC.

V usage is TRBV5-6 and J usage is TRBJ1-2; 7 bases map to TRBD1. The V gene end was trimmed by 0 bases and the J gene end by 6 bases; junction bases not matched to a gene: 2. This CDR3 is built from 13 residues. CDR1 and CDR2 (germline): SGHDT, YYEEEE. CDR3 coding DNA: TGTGCCAGCAGCTTGGGACAGGGTCATGGCTACACCTTC. Translated, it gives CASSLGQGHGYTF.

The chain combines TRBV5-4 with TRBJ1-6; D is uncertain. The CDR3 totals 14 residues. Germline CDR1 and CDR2: SGHNT and YYREEE (reference sequence). The V end lost 1 base, the J end lost 7 bases, and 9 bases lay between the germline ends. CDR3 nucleotides: TGTGCCAGCAGCTTGAGGGAGAGGAATTCACCCCTCCACTTT. It specifies CASSLRERNSPLHF. The variable domain in full, with the rest retrieved from reference TRBV5-4 and TRBJ1-6, is ETGVTQSPTHLIKTRGQQVTLRCSSQSGHNTVSWYQQALGQGPQFIFQYYREEENGRGNFPPRFSGLQFPNYSSELNVNALELDDSALYLCASSLRERNSPLHFGNGTRLTVT.

The chain has TRBV19 and TRBJ1-5, with 10 bases aligning to TRBD1. Trimming took 5 bases from V and 1 from J; bases not matched to a gene: 5. Germline V gene data show CDR1 as LNHDA and CDR2 as SQIVND (reference sequence). The CDR3 length is 16 residues. Written as DNA, the CDR3 is TGTGCCAGTAGTGCCCGGACAGGGGGAAGCAATCAGCCCCAGCATTTT. Amino acid sequence: CASSARTGGSNQPQHF. The complete variable domain, with remaining parts taken from reference TRBV19 and TRBJ1-5, reads DGGITQSPKYLFRKEGQNVTLSCEQNLNHDAMYWYRQDPGQGLRLIYYSQIVNDFQKGDIAEGYSVSREKKESFPLTVTSAQKNPTAFYLCASSARTGGSNQPQHFGDGTRLSIL.

The chain has TRBV6-2 or TRBV6-3 and TRBJ1-2, with D hard to call. V was trimmed by 0 bases and J by 8 bases, leaving 22 bases between them. This CDR3 is built from 17 residues. Germline V gives CDR1 MNHEY, CDR2 SVGEGT. The CDR3 DNA reads as TGTGCCAGCAGTTACTCGATATTGTTCAGCCAGCTGAGGGGCTACACCTTC. Amino acid sequence: CASSYSILFSQLRGYTF.

The rearrangement links TRBV6-4 to TRBJ1-1; tentative D call: TRBD1 (5 bases). This CDR3 region has 15 residues. Germline V gene data show CDR1 as MRHNA and CDR2 as SNTAGT. The CDR3 is CRGGEQGGWDTEAFF. CDR3 nucleotides: TGTCGAGGAGGGGAACAAGGAGGGTGGGACACTGAAGCTTTCTTT.